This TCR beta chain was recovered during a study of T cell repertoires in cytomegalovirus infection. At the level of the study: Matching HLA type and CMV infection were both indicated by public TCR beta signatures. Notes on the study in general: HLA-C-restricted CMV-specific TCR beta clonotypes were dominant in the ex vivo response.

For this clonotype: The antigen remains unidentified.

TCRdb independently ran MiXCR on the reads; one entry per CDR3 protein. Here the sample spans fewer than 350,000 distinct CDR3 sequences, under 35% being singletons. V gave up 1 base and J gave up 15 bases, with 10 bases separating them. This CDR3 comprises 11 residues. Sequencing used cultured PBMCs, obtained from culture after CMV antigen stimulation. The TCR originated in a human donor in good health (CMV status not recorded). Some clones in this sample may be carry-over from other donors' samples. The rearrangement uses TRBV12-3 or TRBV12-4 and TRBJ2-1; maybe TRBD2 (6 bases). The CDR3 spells CASSLGAAGFF. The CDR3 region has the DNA TGTGCCAGCAGTTTAGGCGCAGCGGGGTTCTTC.